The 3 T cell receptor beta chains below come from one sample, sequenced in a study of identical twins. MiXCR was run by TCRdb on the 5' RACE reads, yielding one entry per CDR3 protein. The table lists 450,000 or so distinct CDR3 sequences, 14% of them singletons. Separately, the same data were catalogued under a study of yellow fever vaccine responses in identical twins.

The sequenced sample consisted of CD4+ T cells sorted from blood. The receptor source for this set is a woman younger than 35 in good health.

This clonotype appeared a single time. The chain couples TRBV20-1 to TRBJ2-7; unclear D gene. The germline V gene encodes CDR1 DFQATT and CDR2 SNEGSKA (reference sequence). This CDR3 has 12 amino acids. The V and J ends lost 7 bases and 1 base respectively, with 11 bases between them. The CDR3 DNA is TGCAGTGTCCCTAGAGGTTCCTACGAGCAGTACTTC. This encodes CSVPRGSYEQYF.

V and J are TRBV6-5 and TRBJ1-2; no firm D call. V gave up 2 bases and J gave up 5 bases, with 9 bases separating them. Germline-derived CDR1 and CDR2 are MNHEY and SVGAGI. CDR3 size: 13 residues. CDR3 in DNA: TGTGCCAGCAGTTACCGGCACAATTATGGCTACACCTTC. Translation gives CASSYRHNYGYTF.

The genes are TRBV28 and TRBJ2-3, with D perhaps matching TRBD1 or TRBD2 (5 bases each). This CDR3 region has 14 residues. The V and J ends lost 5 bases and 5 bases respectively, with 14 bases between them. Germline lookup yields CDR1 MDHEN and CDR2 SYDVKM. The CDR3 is CASSPPGTGDTQYF. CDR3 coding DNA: TGTGCCAGCAGTCCACCCGGGACCGGAGATACGCAGTATTTT.